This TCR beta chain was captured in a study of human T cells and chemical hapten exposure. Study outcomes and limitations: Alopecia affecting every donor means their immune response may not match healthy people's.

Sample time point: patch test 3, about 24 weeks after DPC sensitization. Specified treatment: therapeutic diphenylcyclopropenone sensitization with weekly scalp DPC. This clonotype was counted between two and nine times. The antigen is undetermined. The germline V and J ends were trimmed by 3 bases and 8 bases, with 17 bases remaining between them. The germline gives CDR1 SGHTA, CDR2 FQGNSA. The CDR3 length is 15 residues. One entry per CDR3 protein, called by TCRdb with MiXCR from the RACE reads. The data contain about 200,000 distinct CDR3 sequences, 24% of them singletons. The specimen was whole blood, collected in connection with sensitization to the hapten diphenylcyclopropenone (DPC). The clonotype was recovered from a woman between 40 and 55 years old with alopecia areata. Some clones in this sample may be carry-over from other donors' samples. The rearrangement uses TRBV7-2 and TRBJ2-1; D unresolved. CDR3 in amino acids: CASSFVVETGDEQFF. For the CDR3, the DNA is TGTGCCAGCAGCTTTGTAGTGGAGACTGGGGATGAGCAGTTCTTC.